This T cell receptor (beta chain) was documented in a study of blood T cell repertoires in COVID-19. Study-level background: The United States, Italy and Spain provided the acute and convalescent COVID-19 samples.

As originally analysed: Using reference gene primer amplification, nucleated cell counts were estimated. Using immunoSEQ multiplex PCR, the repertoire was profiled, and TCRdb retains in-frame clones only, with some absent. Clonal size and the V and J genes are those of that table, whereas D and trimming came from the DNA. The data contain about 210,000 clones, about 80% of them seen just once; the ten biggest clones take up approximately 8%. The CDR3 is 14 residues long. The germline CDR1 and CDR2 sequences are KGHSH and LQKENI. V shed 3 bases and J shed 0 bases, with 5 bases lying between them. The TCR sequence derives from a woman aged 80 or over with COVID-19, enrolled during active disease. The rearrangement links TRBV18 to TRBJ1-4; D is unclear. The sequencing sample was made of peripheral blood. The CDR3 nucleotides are TGTGCCAGCTCACCGGCAGCAACTAATGAAAAACTGTTTTTT. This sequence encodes CASSPAATNEKLFF.